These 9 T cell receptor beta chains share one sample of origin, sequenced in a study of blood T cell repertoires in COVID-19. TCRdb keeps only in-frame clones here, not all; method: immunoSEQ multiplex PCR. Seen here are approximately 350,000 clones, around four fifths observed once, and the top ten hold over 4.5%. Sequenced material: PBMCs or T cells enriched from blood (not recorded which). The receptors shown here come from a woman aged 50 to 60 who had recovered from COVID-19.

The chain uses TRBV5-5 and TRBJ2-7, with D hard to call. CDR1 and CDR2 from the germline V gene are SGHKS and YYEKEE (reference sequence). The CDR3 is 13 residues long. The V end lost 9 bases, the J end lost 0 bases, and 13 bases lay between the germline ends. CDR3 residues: CATSQAFSYEQYF. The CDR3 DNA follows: TGTGCCACCAGTCAGGCCTTCTCCTACGAGCAGTACTTC. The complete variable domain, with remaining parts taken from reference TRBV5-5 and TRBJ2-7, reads DAGVTQSPTHLIKTRGQQVTLRCSPISGHKSVSWYQQVLGQGPQFIFQYYEKEERGRGNFPDRFSARQFPNYSSELNVNALLLGDSALYLCATSQAFSYEQYFGPGTRLTVT.

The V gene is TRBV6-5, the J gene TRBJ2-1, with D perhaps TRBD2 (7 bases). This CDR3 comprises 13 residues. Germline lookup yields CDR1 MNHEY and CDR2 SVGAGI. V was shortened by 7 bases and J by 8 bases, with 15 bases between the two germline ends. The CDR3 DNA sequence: TGTGCCAGCATAGGGGGGGCCAGGGATGAGCAGTTCTTC. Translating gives CASIGGARDEQFF.

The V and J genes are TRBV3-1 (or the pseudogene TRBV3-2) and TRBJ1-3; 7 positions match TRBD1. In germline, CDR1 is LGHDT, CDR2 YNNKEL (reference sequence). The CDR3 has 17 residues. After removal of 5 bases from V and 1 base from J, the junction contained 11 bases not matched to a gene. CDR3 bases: TGTGCCAGCAGCGGTTCTTCAGGGGGATCTTCTGGAAACACCATATATTTT. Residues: CASSGSSGGSSGNTIYF.

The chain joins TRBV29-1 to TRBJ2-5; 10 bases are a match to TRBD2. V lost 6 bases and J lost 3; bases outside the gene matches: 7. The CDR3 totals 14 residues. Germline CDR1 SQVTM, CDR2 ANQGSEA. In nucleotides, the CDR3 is TGCAGCGTCAGACGAACTAGCGGGGAAGAGACCCAGTACTTC. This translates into CSVRRTSGEETQYF. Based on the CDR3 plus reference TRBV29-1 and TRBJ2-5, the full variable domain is SAVISQKPSRDICQRGTSLTIQCQVDSQVTMMFWYRQQPGQSLTLIATANQGSEATYESGFVIDKFPISRPNLTFSTLTVSNMSPEDSSIYLCSVRRTSGEETQYFGPGTRLLVL.

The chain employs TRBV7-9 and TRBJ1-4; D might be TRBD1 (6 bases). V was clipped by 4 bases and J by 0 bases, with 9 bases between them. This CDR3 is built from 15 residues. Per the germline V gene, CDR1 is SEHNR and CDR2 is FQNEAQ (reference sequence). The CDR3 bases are TGTGCCAGCAGCTCAGGGGTCACAACTAATGAAAAACTGTTTTTT. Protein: CASSSGVTTNEKLFF.

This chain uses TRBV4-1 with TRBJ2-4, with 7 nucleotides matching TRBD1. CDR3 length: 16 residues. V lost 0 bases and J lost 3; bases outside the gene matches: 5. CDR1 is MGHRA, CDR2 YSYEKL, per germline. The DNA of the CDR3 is TGCGCCAGCAGCCAAGAAGATCAGGGGGTCAAAAACATTCAGTACTTC. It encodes CASSQEDQGVKNIQYF.

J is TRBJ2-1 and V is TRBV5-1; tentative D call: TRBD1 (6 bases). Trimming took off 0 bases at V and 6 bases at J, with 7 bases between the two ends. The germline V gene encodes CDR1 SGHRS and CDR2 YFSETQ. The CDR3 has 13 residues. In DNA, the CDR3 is TGCGCCAGCAGCTTGGGGGACATCAATGAGCAGTTCTTC. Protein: CASSLGDINEQFF. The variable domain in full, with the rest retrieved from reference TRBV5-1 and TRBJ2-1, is KAGVTQTPRYLIKTRGQQVTLSCSPISGHRSVSWYQQTPGQGLQFLFEYFSETQRNKGNFPGRFSGRQFSNSRSEMNVSTLELGDSALYLCASSLGDINEQFFGPGTRLTVL.

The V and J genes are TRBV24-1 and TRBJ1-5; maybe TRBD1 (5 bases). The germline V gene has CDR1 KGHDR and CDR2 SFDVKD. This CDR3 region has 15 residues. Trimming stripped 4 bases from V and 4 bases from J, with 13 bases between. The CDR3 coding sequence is TGTGCCACCAGTGACACAGGAGCTCCTAATCAGCCCCAGCATTTT. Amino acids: CATSDTGAPNQPQHF.

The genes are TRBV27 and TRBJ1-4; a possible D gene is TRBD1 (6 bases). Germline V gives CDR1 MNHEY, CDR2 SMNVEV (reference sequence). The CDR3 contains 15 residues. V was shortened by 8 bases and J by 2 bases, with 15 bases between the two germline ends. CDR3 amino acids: CASRNRVATNEKLFF. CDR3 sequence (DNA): TGTGCCAGCCGGAACAGGGTGGCCACTAATGAAAAACTGTTTTTT.